Here is one TCR beta chain with its context. Its specificity is not known. This sample is part of a study of T-cell memory formation after mild COVID-19. Looking at the study overall: Largely, TCR clusters stayed within a single donor. Study-wide points: A subset of responding clones appeared in pre-infection memory, suggesting cross-reactive memory joined. CM and EM subsets held most contracting CD4+ clones; EMRA held CD8+ ones.

Employing constant-segment primers, 5'RACE generated TCR alpha and TCR beta cDNA libraries bearing sample barcodes and UMIs. MiXCR, applied by TCRdb to the 5' RACE reads, yields one record per CDR3 protein. This table has 550,000 to 700,000 distinct CDR3 sequences, around 17% appearing once. With 6 bases removed from V and 4 bases from J, the gap between germline ends came to 16 bases. The CDR3 consists of 16 residues. Germline loops: CDR1 SGHTA, CDR2 FQGTGA. The chain is built from TRBV7-3 and TRBJ2-6; possibly TRBD1 for D (6 bases). The sequence was collected from an adult woman who had mild COVID-19 (a few samples of this study predate the infection). Cell type and time point are not known. Sequencing was performed on PBMCs or a T cell subset sorted from them (not recorded which). DNA of the CDR3: TGTGCCAGCAGGCCGACAGGTTCGGCCGGGGCCAACGTCCTGACTTTC. Protein product: CASRPTGSAGANVLTF.